The present T cell receptor (beta chain) was sequenced within a study of cytomegalovirus exposure and HLA in healthy donors. PCR was performed using 60 Vbeta and 13 Jbeta primers. TCRdb's copy holds only in-frame clones and misses some; the assay was immunoSEQ multiplex PCR. The sample has nearly 200,000 clones, 82% seen once. Per the germline V gene, CDR1 is LNHDA and CDR2 is SQIVND (reference sequence). V shed 5 bases and J 5 bases; nucleotides not matched to a gene: 5. The CDR3 loop spans 15 amino acids. Study-level points and caveats: An Asian-associated ancestry cluster reportedly showed fewer N-insertions than the roughly 700-donor mean in a later analysis. Altogether, 160 or so TCR beta chains were recorded as cytomegalovirus-associated.

With respect to this clone: Its antigen is not known.

This TCR was sampled from a woman between 50 and 59 years old in good health and CMV-seropositive. The chain employs TRBV19 and TRBJ2-3; TRBD2 agrees at 12 bases. Sequencing was performed on PBMCs. The CDR3, as DNA: TGTGCCAGTAGTCCTAGCGGGAGGGCCAAAGATACGCAGTATTTT. Its protein product is CASSPSGRAKDTQYF. The full variable domain, its missing parts supplied by reference TRBV19 and TRBJ2-3, is DGGITQSPKYLFRKEGQNVTLSCEQNLNHDAMYWYRQDPGQGLRLIYYSQIVNDFQKGDIAEGYSVSREKKESFPLTVTSAQKNPTAFYLCASSPSGRAKDTQYFGPGTRLTVL.